This note documents a single T cell receptor beta chain sequence. Its specificity is not known. This entry comes from a study of cytomegalovirus exposure and HLA in healthy donors. The primer mix had 60 Vbeta and 13 Jbeta primers. Here immunoSEQ multiplex PCR was the method, and the copy in TCRdb shows in-frame clones only, minus some. Of about 210,000 clones detected, about 75% appear once; the ten largest clones hold less than 2%. Findings and caveats of the study: Among the sequence variants, a highly shared cluster was likely an artifact of sequencing. The study had only CMV serostatus as immune exposure information.

The clonotype comes from a male donor in good health and CMV-seronegative. Material: PBMCs.

DNA of the CDR3: TGTGCCAGCATTCGCGCTCGGGACAGCTCCTACAATGAGCAGTTCTTC. It codes for CASIRARDSSYNEQFF. The chain has TRBV2 and TRBJ2-1; 7 positions match TRBD1. In germline, CDR1 is SNHLY, CDR2 FYNNEI. The ends lost 7 bases at V and 0 bases at J; junction bases unmatched: 9. CDR3 length equals 16 residues.